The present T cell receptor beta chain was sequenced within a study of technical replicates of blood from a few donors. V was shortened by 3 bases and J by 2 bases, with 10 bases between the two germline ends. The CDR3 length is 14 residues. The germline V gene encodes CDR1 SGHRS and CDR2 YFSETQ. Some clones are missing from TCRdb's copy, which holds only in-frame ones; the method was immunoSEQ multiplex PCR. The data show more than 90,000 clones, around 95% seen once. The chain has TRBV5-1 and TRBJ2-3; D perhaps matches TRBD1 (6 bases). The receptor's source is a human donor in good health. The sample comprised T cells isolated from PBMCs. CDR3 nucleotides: TGCGCCAGCAGCTACGGACAGTACACAGATACGCAGTATTTT. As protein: CASSYGQYTDTQYF.